A selection of T cell receptor beta chains follows, all from one sample in a study of CD8 T cells in ankylosing spondylitis. TCRdb re-derived calls from the 5' RACE reads in MiXCR, one entry per CDR3 protein. Of fewer than 550,000 distinct CDR3 sequences detected, about 5.2% appear once; the ten largest clones hold roughly 3.2%. Sample: blood, either unsorted or a sorted T cell fraction (not recorded which). The receptors originated from a male donor with ankylosing spondylitis. CDR3s include the opening cysteine and the closing phenylalanine or tryptophan. A D gene is named only where the DNA matches it firmly. A row's size may be missing; if present it is once, few, many or a size class.

J: TRBJ2-3; D: TRBD2; size: many; V: TRBV10-3; CDR3: CAISESVLAGGTQYF; DNA: TGTGCCATCAGTGAGTCTGTGCTAGCGGGAGGAACGCAGTATTTT
J: TRBJ2-4; D: TRBD1; size: many; V: TRBV5-1; CDR3: CASSLGQGGNIQYF; DNA: TGCGCCAGCAGCCTGGGACAGGGGGGGAACATTCAGTACTTC
J: TRBJ2-7; D: .; size: many; V: TRBV20-1; CDR3: CSARNRGINYEQYF; DNA: TGCAGTGCTAGGAATCGCGGGATAAACTACGAGCAGTACTTC
J: TRBJ1-2; D: .; size: many; V: TRBV10-3; CDR3: CAINRGANYGYTF; DNA: TGTGCCATCAATCGGGGGGCAAACTATGGCTACACCTTC
J: TRBJ2-1; D: .; size: .; V: TRBV9; CDR3: CASSVVPLRSNEQFF; DNA: TGTGCCAGCAGCGTAGTTCCGTTGCGTTCCAATGAGCAGTTCTTC
J: TRBJ2-4; D: .; size: .; V: TRBV7-2; CDR3: CASSPPGAGWAIQYF; DNA: TGTGCCAGCAGCCCCCCTGGGGCCGGGTGGGCTATTCAGTACTTC
J: TRBJ1-5; D: .; size: many; V: TRBV10-3; CDR3: CAISESTENQPQHF; DNA: TGTGCCATCAGTGAGTCAACAGAAAATCAGCCCCAGCATTTT
J: TRBJ1-4; D: .; size: many; V: TRBV6-1; CDR3: CASSPENRVWEKLFF; DNA: TGTGCCAGCAGTCCGGAGAACAGGGTGTGGGAAAAACTGTTTTTT
J: TRBJ2-7; D: .; size: many; V: TRBV7-2; CDR3: CASSSQFQVPSSYEQYF; DNA: TGTGCCAGCAGCTCGCAATTCCAGGTTCCAAGCTCCTACGAGCAGTACTTC
J: TRBJ2-3; D: TRBD2; size: many; V: TRBV29-1; CDR3: CSVGQAGPRRRADTQYF; DNA: TGCAGCGTTGGTCAAGCGGGGCCGCGACGGCGGGCAGATACGCAGTATTTT
J: TRBJ1-5; D: .; size: many; V: TRBV28; CDR3: CASSTRGQPQHF; DNA: TGTGCCAGCAGTACGCGCGGGCAGCCCCAGCATTTT
J: TRBJ2-3; D: .; size: many; V: TRBV10-2; CDR3: CASVDGGIIRLDTDTQYF; DNA: TGCGCCAGCGTCGACGGCGGGATAATACGTCTGGACACAGATACGCAGTATTTT
J: TRBJ1-3; D: .; size: many; V: TRBV20-1; CDR3: CSAPSGGNTIYF; DNA: TGCAGTGCCCCGTCAGGTGGAAACACCATATATTTT
J: TRBJ1-6; D: .; size: many; V: TRBV6-1; CDR3: CASRMGPYNSPLHF; DNA: TGTGCCAGCAGGATGGGACCCTATAATTCACCCCTCCACTTT
J: TRBJ1-2; D: .; size: many; V: TRBV7-2; CDR3: CASSPANHYGYTF; DNA: TGTGCCAGCAGCCCGGCTAACCACTATGGCTACACCTTC
J: TRBJ1-1; D: .; size: many; V: TRBV12-3/TRBV12-4; CDR3: CASRDPAGTEAFF; DNA: TGTGCCAGCAGAGACCCGGCGGGCACTGAAGCTTTCTTT
J: TRBJ2-2; D: .; size: many; V: TRBV5-1; CDR3: CASSFRQASNTGELFF; DNA: TGCGCCAGCAGCTTTAGACAGGCGTCGAACACCGGGGAGCTGTTTTTT
J: TRBJ2-7; D: .; size: .; V: TRBV27; CDR3: CASSLYPSGYEQYF; DNA: TGTGCCAGCAGTTTATATCCCTCGGGTTACGAGCAGTACTTC
J: TRBJ2-4; D: .; size: once; V: TRBV29-1; CDR3: CSVDQGRGNIQYF; DNA: TGCAGCGTTGACCAGGGACGAGGAAACATTCAGTACTTC
J: TRBJ1-2; D: .; size: few; V: TRBV27; CDR3: CASRPIAGTVSTWGYTF; DNA: TGTGCCAGCAGGCCGATAGCTGGGACTGTTTCAACATGGGGCTACACCTTC
J: TRBJ2-7; D: TRBD1; size: many; V: TRBV5-1; CDR3: CASSQTGVIYEQYF; DNA: TGCGCCAGCAGCCAAACAGGGGTAATCTACGAGCAGTACTTC
J: TRBJ2-1; D: TRBD2; size: many; V: TRBV20-1; CDR3: CSAAGLAVWDEQFF; DNA: TGCAGTGCTGCGGGACTAGCAGTGTGGGATGAGCAGTTCTTC
J: TRBJ2-2; D: TRBD2; size: few; V: TRBV4-3; CDR3: CASSQDGAGEGTGELFF; DNA: TGCGCCAGCAGCCAAGATGGGGCGGGGGAGGGTACCGGGGAGCTGTTTTTT
J: TRBJ2-3; D: .; size: many; V: TRBV5-1; CDR3: CASSLVAGSTDTQYF; DNA: TGCGCCAGCAGCTTGGTCGCCGGTAGCACAGATACGCAGTATTTT
J: TRBJ1-5; D: .; size: many; V: TRBV29-1; CDR3: CSVAMGNSNQPQHF; DNA: TGCAGCGTGGCAATGGGGAATAGCAATCAGCCCCAGCATTTT
J: TRBJ2-2; D: TRBD1; size: few; V: TRBV27; CDR3: CATRQGEGGELFF; DNA: TGTGCCACCCGACAGGGGGAAGGCGGGGAGCTGTTTTTT
J: TRBJ2-1; D: TRBD2; size: .; V: TRBV20-1; CDR3: CSARDSAGVGDEQFF; DNA: TGCAGTGCTAGAGATAGTGCGGGGGTTGGTGATGAGCAGTTCTTC
J: TRBJ2-7; D: TRBD1; size: many; V: TRBV5-1; CDR3: CASSTGQAAGYEQYF; DNA: TGCGCCAGCAGCACCGGACAGGCCGCGGGTTACGAGCAGTACTTC
J: TRBJ2-7; D: .; size: many; V: TRBV20-1; CDR3: CSAAGAPSSYEQYF; DNA: TGCAGTGCTGCAGGAGCGCCTAGCTCCTACGAGCAGTACTTC
J: TRBJ1-6; D: .; size: many; V: TRBV7-2; CDR3: CASSLGQGLNSPLHF; DNA: TGTGCCAGCAGCCTTGGTCAGGGGCTGAATTCACCCCTCCACTTT
J: TRBJ1-2; D: TRBD1; size: many; V: TRBV7-9; CDR3: CASSHRDRGFYGYTF; DNA: TGTGCCAGCAGCCACCGGGACAGGGGATTCTATGGCTACACCTTC
J: TRBJ2-5; D: .; size: many; V: TRBV18; CDR3: CASTKGGDQETQYF; DNA: TGTGCCAGCACCAAAGGGGGAGACCAAGAGACCCAGTACTTC
J: TRBJ1-2; D: .; size: many; V: TRBV12-3/TRBV12-4; CDR3: CASSFTVNYGYTF; DNA: TGTGCCAGCAGTTTTACGGTTAACTATGGCTACACCTTC
J: TRBJ1-4; D: .; size: many; V: TRBV5-6; CDR3: CASSLFTGTLINEKLFF; DNA: TGTGCCAGCAGCTTGTTCACAGGGACCCTTATTAATGAAAAACTGTTTTTT
J: TRBJ1-1; D: .; size: many; V: TRBV12-3/TRBV12-4; CDR3: CASSYGMNTEAFF; DNA: TGTGCCAGCAGTTACGGGATGAACACTGAAGCTTTCTTT
J: TRBJ1-4; D: .; size: many; V: TRBV12-3/TRBV12-4; CDR3: CASSYRVDEKLFF; DNA: TGTGCCAGCAGTTACAGGGTTGACGAAAAACTGTTTTTT
J: TRBJ2-3; D: TRBD2; size: many; V: TRBV29-1; CDR3: CSVEDFGRSPDTQYF; DNA: TGCAGCGTTGAAGATTTCGGGAGGAGCCCAGATACGCAGTATTTT
J: TRBJ1-5; D: TRBD1; size: many; V: TRBV27; CDR3: CASSDGTANQPQHF; DNA: TGTGCCAGCAGTGACGGGACAGCAAATCAGCCCCAGCATTTT
J: TRBJ2-2; D: TRBD2; size: many; V: TRBV30; CDR3: CAWSGTGGTGELFF; DNA: TGTGCCTGGAGTGGGACGGGAGGCACCGGGGAGCTGTTTTTT